This TCR beta chain emerged from a study of T cell responses to AZD1222 COVID-19 vaccine (dated by TCRdb to 2020 to 2023). In the study overall: Because spike-specific TCR depth and breadth did not differ between the two schedules, AZD1222 recipients who got a second dose at roughly 4 weeks were pooled with those who got a second dose at roughly 12 weeks. Trial participants were enrolled into age subgroups of 18-55, 56-69 and 70-plus years, which contained 148, 28 and 57 TCR-sequenced participants, respectively. TCR sequencing was performed for roughly 250 trial participants, of whom some 200 were given two doses of AZD1222 and around 25 were given two doses of MenACWY control vaccine. Findings and caveats that apply to the study as a whole: Participants were mostly white British, with more females than males. The authors suggested clonal diversity may have been underestimated. Reportedly, close to half of the unique spike-specific TCRs recognized epitopes lying outside the regions that are mutated in the B.1.351 and B.1.1.7 variants. Spike-specific TCR breadth and depth rose significantly after two AZD1222 doses compared with day 0 and with MenACWY recipients. Conclusions about previously exposed vaccinees are limited because only a handful of AZD1222 recipients were SARS-CoV-2 seropositive at baseline. In the small 56-69-year group, the increase in depth fell short of significance, most likely because of low power. No day 14 peak-response samples were available, so repertoires were characterized only after the peak T cell response. CD4 TCRs associated with the vaccine covered the entire spike protein, and the dominant responses were in regions 160-218 and 743-854.

In the case of this clone: The antigen it recognizes is unknown. No quality values exist for individual bases; no much larger clone is one base distant.

V is pared back by 6 bases and J by 7 bases, with 16 bases lying between the germline termini. The CDR3 starts with the cysteine, ends with the phenylalanine, and has 14 residues. The kept DNA is CDR3 alone, 42 bases in frame from the first base. Reading the germline V gene gives CDR1 MDHEN and CDR2 SYDVKM. The CDR3 regions of human TCRbeta chains were analyzed by immunosequencing. Under the source paper's analysis protocol: Repertoire TCRs were checked for matches against a reference library of SARS-CoV-2-specific TCRs that had been generated using the MIRA antigen-specificity platform. Breadth meant the fraction of unique TCRs that were SARS-CoV-2-associated, whereas depth meant the fraction of total T cells that were SARS-CoV-2-associated. Using the MIRA data, each spike-specific TCR was assigned both to the spike region to which the TCR was reactive and to a CD4 or CD8 class. Log10-transformed breadth and depth values were compared by one-way ANOVA with Sidak's multiple comparisons tests. TCRdb took this table from immuneACCESS and kept in-frame rearrangements with V and J called. Such tables lack part of the clones; where checked against another copy, unresolved V genes explain under half of the gap, and the rest is unexplained. The DNA gave D and trimming, while V, J and clone size come from that table. Counted in this sample were 150,000 to 200,000 clones; about 89% of them appeared once. The top ten hold approximately 1.6% of the sample.

In light of the paper, this sample's time point label describes: baseline before first vaccination. The vaccinee samples were drawn from two UK trials, COV001 and COV002, one of which was a single-blind randomized controlled phase 2/3 trial testing AZD1222 (ChAdOx1 nCoV-19) in healthy adults. Trial participant PBMC samples were collected at day 0 and day 28 after the second dose for TCRbeta chain sequencing. The rearrangement combines TRBV28 with TRBJ2-1; the D segment could be TRBD2, given 6 matching bases. Sequenced material: peripheral blood, taken on day 0 of AZD1222 vaccination. The sequence was collected from an adult in good health. The DNA sequence follows: TGTGCCAGCAGCGGGGGTAGGGCTTGGAATGAGCAGTTCTTC. The encoded protein is CASSGGRAWNEQFF. Full variable domain (CDR3 extended with the reference TRBV28 and TRBJ2-1 proteins): DVKVTQSSRYLVKRTGEKVFLECVQDMDHENMFWYRQDPGLGLRLIYFSYDVKMKEKGDIPEGYSVSREKKERFSLILESASTNQTSMYLCASSGGRAWNEQFFGPGTRLTVL.